These 2 T cell receptor beta chains share one sample of origin, sequenced in a study of blood T cells in healthy people across ages. PCR was performed a second time for about 7 to 11 cycles using a sample-barcoded 5' primer and a J-beta primer mix. Using its own MiXCR run on the 5' RACE reads, TCRdb lists one record per CDR3 protein. The sample records 600,000 to 850,000 distinct CDR3 sequences, roughly 47% being singletons. Sequenced: blood. These receptors originate from a woman in her sixties in good health.

About this clonotype itself: It may be a read error: a sequence one base away is much more abundant. In DNA, the CDR3 is TGTGCCAGCAGCCTCCCCGGGTACGGGCAGTACTTC. Its protein product is CASSLPGYGQYF. The V call is TRBV7-2, the J call TRBJ2-7; D is ambiguous. The CDR3 sequence is 12 residues long. The germline gives CDR1 SGHTA, CDR2 FQGNSA.

This clonotype was counted a few times. This chain links TRBV2 with TRBJ2-7, with TRBD1 as a possible D gene (6 bases). The length of the CDR3 is 15 residues. Per germline, CDR1 SNHLY and CDR2 FYNNEI. Trimming shortened V by 2 bases and J by 3 bases, and 14 bases separated the two germline ends. This CDR3 reads CASSETGTYIYEQYF. The CDR3 DNA reads TGTGCCAGCAGTGAAACAGGGACGTATATCTACGAGCAGTACTTC.